This TCR beta chain was captured by sequencing in a study of blood T cell repertoires in COVID-19. On the study more broadly: Donors in the United States, Italy and Spain gave samples during acute or convalescent COVID-19. From T cells, B-cell-depleted T cells, or PBMCs came the material, which was cDNA or gDNA.

In the authors' workflow: Reference gene primer amplification gave nucleated cell count estimates. TCRdb's table, derived via immunoSEQ multiplex PCR, lists solely in-frame clones and lacks some. That table gives V, J and clone size, and the DNA gave D and trimming. Among 200,000 or so clones listed, around 84% were seen once. The CDR3 has 13 residues. Trimming at V came to 5 bases and at J to 4 bases, leaving 3 bases not matched to a gene. Germline V gene data show CDR1 as LNHDA and CDR2 as SQIVND (reference sequence). The chain recombines TRBV19 with TRBJ2-7; 9 positions agree with TRBD1. The clonotype was recovered from a man aged 40-55 years who had recovered from COVID-19. The material sequenced was peripheral blood. The CDR3 DNA reads as TGTGCCAGTAGTCAGGACAGGGGTTACGAGCAGTACTTC. Amino acids: CASSQDRGYEQYF. Full variable domain (rest looked up from reference TRBV19 and TRBJ2-7): DGGITQSPKYLFRKEGQNVTLSCEQNLNHDAMYWYRQDPGQGLRLIYYSQIVNDFQKGDIAEGYSVSREKKESFPLTVTSAQKNPTAFYLCASSQDRGYEQYFGPGTRLTVT.